What follows describes a single T cell receptor (beta chain). Its antigen target is currently unknown. Nothing much larger sits one base from this clone, and base qualities are not available. The data were taken from a study of tumor-infiltrating lymphocytes in glioblastoma multiforme (dated by TCRdb to 2016 to 2017). Study-wide context: To test whether intratumoral genomic heterogeneity fosters TIL diversity, the study jointly examined somatic mutations, TIL diversity and immune response activity.

From the cysteine up to the phenylalanine, the CDR3 has a length of 13 residues. Of the read, only the CDR3 DNA is kept; its 39 bases are in frame from base 1. The junction shows trimming of 6 bases on V and 14 bases on J, and the gene matches do not reach 6 bases of it. TCRB libraries were constructed from RNA through three rounds of nested multiplex PCR following a modified ARM-PCR protocol with multiple V-beta primers and a C-beta primer. Starting from approximately 0.46 ug of total RNA, TCRB-specific cDNA was synthesized using ProtoScript II Reverse Transcriptase and a C-beta primer. The description of the TCRB libraries did not mention any unique molecular identifiers. In the third PCR, barcodes and adapters were added over around 25 cycles using Deep VentR (exo-) polymerase, and bands of 250-500 bp were then gel purified. An Illumina HiSeq 2500 generating 250 bp paired-end reads was used to sequence the TCRB libraries. As for the original processing: Reads were cleaned with Trimmomatic, merged with FLASH, assigned V, D and J segments with MiGEC, and analyzed with VDJtools. VDJtools was used to calculate the Shannon-Wiener diversity index, which quantified repertoire diversity. TCRdb cleaned the public reads at Q25 with fastp, built clones with MiXCR and kept in-frame beta chains. Each CDR3 protein appears once, grouped with its most common genes and DNA. V and J calls and clone size were set by TCRdb, not the authors. This sample gives some 8,000 distinct CDR3 sequences in total; over 60% of them show up just once. The top ten constitute 40% to 60% of the sample.

The AllPrep DNA/RNA mini kit was used to purify genomic DNA and total RNA at the same time from each of the ten to eleven tumor samples. OD 260/280 ratios above 1.9 and RNA integrity numbers above 6.5 were observed for all RNA. Here is what the overall study found, with its caveats: Only one glioblastoma patient was included in the TCR and somatic mutation analysis, limiting generalizability. The authors noted that sorting T cells into functional subsets, which was not done in this study, would be a future improvement. RNA-based TCR sequencing may distort clone frequencies because T cells carry unequal numbers of TCR transcripts.

The sequenced sample consisted of brain tumor tissue. The sequence was collected from a male donor with glioblastoma. This chain is built from TRBV12-3 or TRBV12-4 and TRBJ2-1; the central 14 bases match TRBD2. The CDR3 protein is CASRGTSGSREFF. In nucleotides, the sequence is TGTGCCAGCAGAGGGACTAGCGGGAGTCGAGAGTTCTTC.